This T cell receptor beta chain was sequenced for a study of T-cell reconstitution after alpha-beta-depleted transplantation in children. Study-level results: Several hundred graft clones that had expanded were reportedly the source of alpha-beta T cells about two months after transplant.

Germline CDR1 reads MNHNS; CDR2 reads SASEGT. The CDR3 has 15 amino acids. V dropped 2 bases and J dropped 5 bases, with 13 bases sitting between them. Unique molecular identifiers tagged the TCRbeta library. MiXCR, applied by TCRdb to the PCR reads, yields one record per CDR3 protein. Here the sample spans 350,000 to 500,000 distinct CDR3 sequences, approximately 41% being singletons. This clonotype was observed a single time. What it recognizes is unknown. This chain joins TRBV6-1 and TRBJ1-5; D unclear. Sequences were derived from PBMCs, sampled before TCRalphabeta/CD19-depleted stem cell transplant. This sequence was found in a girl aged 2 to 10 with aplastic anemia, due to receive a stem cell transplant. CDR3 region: CASSELGIPDQPQHF. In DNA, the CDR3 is TGTGCCAGCAGTGAATTGGGGATCCCCGATCAGCCCCAGCATTTT.